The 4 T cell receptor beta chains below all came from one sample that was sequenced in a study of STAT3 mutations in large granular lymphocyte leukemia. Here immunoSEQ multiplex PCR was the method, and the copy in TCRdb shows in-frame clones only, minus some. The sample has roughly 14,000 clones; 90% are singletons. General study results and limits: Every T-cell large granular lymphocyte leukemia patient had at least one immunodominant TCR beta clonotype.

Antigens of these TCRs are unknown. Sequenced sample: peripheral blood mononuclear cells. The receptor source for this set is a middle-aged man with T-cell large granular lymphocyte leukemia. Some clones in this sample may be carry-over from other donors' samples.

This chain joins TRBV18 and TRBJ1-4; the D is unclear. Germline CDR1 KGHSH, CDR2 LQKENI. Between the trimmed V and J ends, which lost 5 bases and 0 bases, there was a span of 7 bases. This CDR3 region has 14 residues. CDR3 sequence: CASSAGPTNEKLFF. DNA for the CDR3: TGTGCCAGCTCAGCAGGTCCAACTAATGAAAAACTGTTTTTT. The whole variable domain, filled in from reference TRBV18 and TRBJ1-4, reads NAGVMQNPRHLVRRRGQEARLRCSPMKGHSHVYWYRQLPEEGLKFMVYLQKENIIDESGMPKERFSAEFPKEGPSILRIQQVVRGDSAAYFCASSAGPTNEKLFFGSGTQLSVL.

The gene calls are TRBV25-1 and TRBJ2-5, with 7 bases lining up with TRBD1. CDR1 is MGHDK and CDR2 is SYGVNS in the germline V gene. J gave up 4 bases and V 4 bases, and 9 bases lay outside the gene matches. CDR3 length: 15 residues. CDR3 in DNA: TGTGCCAGCAGTGGAGGGGGCCTTTTTAGAGAGACCCAGTACTTC. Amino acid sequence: CASSGGGLFRETQYF.

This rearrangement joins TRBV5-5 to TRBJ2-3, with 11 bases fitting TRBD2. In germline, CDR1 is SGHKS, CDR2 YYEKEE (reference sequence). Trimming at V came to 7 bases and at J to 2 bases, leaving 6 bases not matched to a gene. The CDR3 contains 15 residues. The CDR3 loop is CASLSGGAFTDTQYF. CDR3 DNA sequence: TGTGCCAGCCTTAGCGGGGGGGCCTTCACAGATACGCAGTATTTT. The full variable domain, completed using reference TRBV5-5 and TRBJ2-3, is DAGVTQSPTHLIKTRGQQVTLRCSPISGHKSVSWYQQVLGQGPQFIFQYYEKEERGRGNFPDRFSARQFPNYSSELNVNALLLGDSALYLCASLSGGAFTDTQYFGPGTRLTVL.

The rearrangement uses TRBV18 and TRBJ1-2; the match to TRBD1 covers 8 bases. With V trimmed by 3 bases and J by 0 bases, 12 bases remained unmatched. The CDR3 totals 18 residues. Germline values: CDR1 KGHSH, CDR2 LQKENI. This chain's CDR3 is CASSPSRDRLLSNYGYTF. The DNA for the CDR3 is TGTGCCAGCTCACCTTCCCGGGACAGGCTACTGTCTAACTATGGCTACACCTTC.